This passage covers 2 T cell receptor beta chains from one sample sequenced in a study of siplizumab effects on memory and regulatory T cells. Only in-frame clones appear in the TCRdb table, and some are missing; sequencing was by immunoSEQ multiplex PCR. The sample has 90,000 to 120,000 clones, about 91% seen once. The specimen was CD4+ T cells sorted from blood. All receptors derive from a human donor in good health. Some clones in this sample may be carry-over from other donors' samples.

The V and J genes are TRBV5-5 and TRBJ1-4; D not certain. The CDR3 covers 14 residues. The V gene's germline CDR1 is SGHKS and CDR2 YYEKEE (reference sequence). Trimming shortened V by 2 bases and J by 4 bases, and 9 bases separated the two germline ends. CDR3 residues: CASSFGVDNEKLFF. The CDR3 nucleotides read TGTGCCAGCAGCTTTGGGGTGGATAATGAAAAACTGTTTTTT.

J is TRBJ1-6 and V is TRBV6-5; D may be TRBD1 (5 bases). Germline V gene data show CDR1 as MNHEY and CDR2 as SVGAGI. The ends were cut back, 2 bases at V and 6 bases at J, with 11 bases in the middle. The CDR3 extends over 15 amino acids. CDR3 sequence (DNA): TGTGCCAGCAGTTACGAGGACACCCTTAATTCACCCCTCCACTTT. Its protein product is CASSYEDTLNSPLHF.